The rows below give T cell receptor beta chains drawn from one sample of a study of blood T cell repertoires in COVID-19. Sequenced by immunoSEQ multiplex PCR; TCRdb stores in-frame clones only, minus some. The table lists about 240,000 clones, 75% to 85% of them singletons. The specimen was peripheral blood. The receptors derive from a human donor in a cohort sampled during active COVID-19. CDR3s leave out the opening cysteine and the closing phenylalanine or tryptophan.

v_call | cdr3_aa
TRBV28 | ASSPRIVITYEQY
TRBV7-2 | ASSDTLYEQY
TRBV5-1 | ASSRTGLAGGMAEQF
TRBV25-1 | ASSGGNTEAF
TRBV4-1 | ASSQAQQETQY
TRBV6-6 | ASSDRVYGYT
TRBV4-1 | ASSPEREGLGTDTQY
TRBV11-2 | ASSLDRRAAGRETQY
TRBV6-5 | ASSSISGQGYGYT
TRBV9 | ASSAGLAEGGEQF
TRBV5-1 | ASSLGASGSYEQY
TRBV5-1 | ASTGLAGKDEQF
TRBV7-9 | ASSRPMTVAGGYT
TRBV7-2 | ASSKRQGGSGNTIY
TRBV2 | ASSLQGGAF
TRBV2 | ASRGGGSYNSPLH
TRBV28 | ASNSGVNQPQH
TRBV24-1 | ATSDFLHTNSNQPQH
TRBV6-6 | ASSPLQGYNEQF
TRBV28 | ASSSILASAYNEQF
TRBV18 | ASSLNTGELF
TRBV7-9 | ASSSTEAF
TRBV2 | ASSKAQGAEVDIQY
TRBV6-5 | ASSWYGREF
TRBV5-1 | ASSFEGARGQY
TRBV5-1 | ASSFLQGNQETQY
TRBV6-4 | ASRQSISGTGELF
TRBV19 | ASSLKTSGRTYNEQF
TRBV3-1/TRBV3-2 | ASSQDGTLNTEAF
TRBV27 | ASSLESGSYEQY
TRBV5-1 | ASSLDPAGVQETQY
TRBV5-4 | ASSLKSQGSANEKLF
TRBV19 | ASSIGLGNTGELF
TRBV24-1 | ATSDPAGTNTGELF
TRBV15 | ATSRDLYLAGLNEQF
TRBV5-1 | ASSLALRGTGELF
TRBV28 | ASSLQGGPFDEQF
TRBV18 | ASSLDYRSYEQY
TRBV27 | ASYSRTGLNNEQF
TRBV27 | ASRWTGGAGGYT
TRBV18 | ASSPYSPGQGNEKLF
TRBV5-4 | ASSLGTAGAYSPLH
TRBV18 | ASSAQEPETQY
TRBV28 | ASSRRPKEYEQY
TRBV6-1 | ASSENHRENEQY
TRBV5-1 | ASGPGTPTSGVNTGELF
TRBV9 | ASSVVHRSTEAF